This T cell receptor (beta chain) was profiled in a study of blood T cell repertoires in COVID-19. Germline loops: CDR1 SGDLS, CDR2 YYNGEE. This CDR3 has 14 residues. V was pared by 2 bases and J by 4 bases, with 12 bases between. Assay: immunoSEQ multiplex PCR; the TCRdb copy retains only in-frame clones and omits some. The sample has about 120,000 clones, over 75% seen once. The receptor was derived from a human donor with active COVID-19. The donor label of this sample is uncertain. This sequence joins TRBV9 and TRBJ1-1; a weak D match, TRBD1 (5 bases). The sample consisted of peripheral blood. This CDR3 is CASSVRDLGTEAFF. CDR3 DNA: TGTGCCAGCAGCGTCAGGGATCTTGGCACTGAAGCTTTCTTT.